This TCR beta chain was sequenced during a study of blood T cell repertoires in COVID-19. The germline gives CDR1 LGHDT, CDR2 YNNKEL (reference sequence). V was pared by 4 bases and J by 0 bases, with 2 bases of the junction left unmatched. The CDR3 contains 14 residues. Produced via immunoSEQ multiplex PCR; TCRdb's table is partial and in-frame only. The table includes around 190,000 clones, roughly 84% detected once. V gene TRBV3-1 (or the pseudogene TRBV3-2) combines with J gene TRBJ1-1; 7 bases fit TRBD1. The sample comprised PBMCs or T cells enriched from blood (not recorded which). This receptor was obtained from a woman under 40 who had been exposed to COVID-19. The CDR3, as DNA: TGTGCCAGCAGCCGAGGGGGCATGAACACTGAAGCTTTCTTT. It codes for CASSRGGMNTEAFF.